Listed below are T cell receptor beta chains from one sample, sequenced in a study of cytomegalovirus exposure and HLA in healthy donors. The method was immunoSEQ multiplex PCR; TCRdb's version includes in-frame clones alone and lacks a portion of them. Found here are 55,000 to 65,000 clones, 85% to 95% of them singletons; the top ten hold approximately 5%. Sequenced material: PBMCs. These receptors all stem from a woman between 18 and 30 years old in good health and CMV-seropositive. The CDR3 runs from the conserved cysteine through the conserved F or W. D genes are given only for firm matches. Not every row has a clone size; where given, it reads once, few, many or a size class.

D: TRBD2
V: TRBV2
size: .
J: TRBJ2-1
CDR3: CASSPPGLALGEQFF
DNA: TGTGCCAGCAGTCCACCGGGACTAGCATTGGGTGAGCAGTTCTTC

D: .
V: TRBV28
size: .
J: TRBJ1-6
CDR3: CATTEPGHNNSPLHF
DNA: TGTGCCACCACCGAACCCGGTCATAATAATTCACCCCTCCACTTT

D: TRBD1
V: TRBV9
size: .
J: TRBJ2-7
CDR3: CASSPGGHEQYF
DNA: TGTGCCAGCAGCCCAGGGGGTCACGAGCAGTACTTC

D: TRBD2
V: TRBV6-4
size: .
J: TRBJ2-1
CDR3: CASSEVAGLNEQFF
DNA: TGTGCCAGCAGTGAGGTAGCGGGACTAAATGAGCAGTTCTTC

D: .
V: TRBV30
size: .
J: TRBJ1-1
CDR3: CAWSRSTATAQAFF
DNA: TGTGCCTGGAGTCGGTCGACAGCAACGGCACAAGCTTTCTTT

D: TRBD1
V: TRBV9
size: .
J: TRBJ1-2
CDR3: CASSGGQGGYTF
DNA: TGTGCCAGCAGCGGGGGACAGGGCGGCTACACCTTC

D: .
V: TRBV21-1
size: .
J: TRBJ2-6
CDR3: CASSKEGGVPSGANVLTF
DNA: TGTGCCAGCAGCAAAGAAGGAGGGGTTCCCTCTGGGGCCAACGTCCTGACTTTC

D: TRBD2
V: TRBV11-2
size: .
J: TRBJ2-1
CDR3: CASSFPASGGYNEQFF
DNA: TGTGCCAGCAGCTTCCCGGCTAGCGGGGGTTACAATGAGCAGTTCTTC

D: .
V: TRBV27
size: .
J: TRBJ2-1
CDR3: CASSFGSHRAVNEQFF
DNA: TGTGCCAGCAGTTTCGGAAGCCACAGGGCGGTCAATGAGCAGTTCTTC

D: TRBD1
V: TRBV5-1
size: .
J: TRBJ2-5
CDR3: CASSLLQGWVQETQYF
DNA: TGCGCCAGCAGCTTGTTACAGGGGTGGGTCCAAGAGACCCAGTACTTC

D: TRBD2
V: TRBV15
size: once
J: TRBJ2-3
CDR3: CATRPTSGVGDTQYF
DNA: TGTGCCACCAGACCGACTAGCGGGGTGGGAGATACGCAGTATTTT

D: TRBD1
V: TRBV9
size: .
J: TRBJ1-3
CDR3: CASSYRDRGDTIYF
DNA: TGTGCCAGCAGCTACCGGGACAGGGGGGACACCATATATTTT

D: .
V: TRBV4-1
size: .
J: TRBJ1-5
CDR3: CASSQESFNQPQHF
DNA: TGCGCCAGCAGCCAAGAGTCGTTCAATCAGCCCCAGCATTTT

D: TRBD2
V: TRBV7-8
size: .
J: TRBJ2-2
CDR3: CASSLSSGRLGAGELFF
DNA: TGTGCCAGCAGCTTAAGTAGCGGGAGGCTTGGGGCCGGGGAGCTGTTTTTT

D: TRBD1
V: TRBV28
size: once
J: TRBJ2-7
CDR3: CASRRQGLREQYF
DNA: TGTGCCAGCAGGCGACAGGGGCTCCGCGAGCAGTACTTC

D: TRBD2
V: TRBV5-8
size: .
J: TRBJ2-5
CDR3: CASSLGGRGVPMETQYF
DNA: TGTGCCAGCAGCTTGGGTGGCCGGGGGGTTCCCATGGAGACCCAGTACTTC

D: TRBD1
V: TRBV7-9
size: .
J: TRBJ2-7
CDR3: CASSPGTALREQYF
DNA: TGTGCCAGCAGCCCCGGGACAGCCCTACGGGAGCAGTACTTC

D: .
V: TRBV4-2
size: .
J: TRBJ1-6
CDR3: CASSPSEGGALHF
DNA: TGTGCCAGCAGCCCTAGTGAGGGGGGGGCCCTCCACTTT

D: .
V: TRBV7-3
size: once
J: TRBJ1-2
CDR3: CASSLLPQSPDGYTF
DNA: TGTGCCAGCAGCTTACTACCCCAAAGTCCCGATGGCTACACCTTC

D: TRBD2
V: TRBV2
size: .
J: TRBJ2-5
CDR3: CASSRDRGGLEETQYF
DNA: TGTGCCAGCAGCCGTGATCGGGGGGGATTAGAGGAGACCCAGTACTTC

D: TRBD2
V: TRBV28
size: .
J: TRBJ2-7
CDR3: CASSPPGGREYEQYF
DNA: TGTGCCAGCAGTCCCCCGGGGGGGAGGGAATACGAGCAGTACTTC

D: .
V: TRBV6-6
size: .
J: TRBJ2-3
CDR3: CASSYGGGPDTQYF
DNA: TGTGCCAGCAGTTACGGGGGGGGGCCAGATACGCAGTATTTT

D: TRBD2
V: TRBV27
size: .
J: TRBJ2-5
CDR3: CASSHKTSGRAGQYF
DNA: TGTGCCAGCAGTCACAAGACTAGCGGGAGGGCGGGCCAGTACTTC

D: TRBD1
V: TRBV5-1
size: .
J: TRBJ1-6
CDR3: CASTKDRGNSPLHF
DNA: TGCGCCAGCACCAAGGACAGGGGTAATTCACCCCTCCACTTT

D: TRBD1
V: TRBV6-5
size: .
J: TRBJ1-4
CDR3: CASSRRTGDEKLFF
DNA: TGTGCCAGCAGTCGCCGGACAGGGGATGAAAAACTGTTTTTT

D: .
V: TRBV5-4
size: .
J: TRBJ1-1
CDR3: CASSLIGQPNTEAFF
DNA: TGTGCCAGCAGCTTGATCGGACAGCCGAACACTGAAGCTTTCTTT

D: .
V: TRBV4-1
size: .
J: TRBJ2-3
CDR3: CASSQVRVADTQYF
DNA: TGCGCCAGCAGCCAAGTGAGGGTAGCAGATACGCAGTATTTT

D: TRBD2
V: TRBV6-5
size: .
J: TRBJ2-5
CDR3: CASSWGASGGGKTQYF
DNA: TGTGCCAGCAGTTGGGGCGCTAGCGGGGGTGGAAAGACCCAGTACTTC

D: TRBD1
V: TRBV6-6
size: .
J: TRBJ2-2
CDR3: CASYRTGFRAGELFF
DNA: TGTGCCAGCTACCGGACAGGGTTCCGGGCCGGGGAGCTGTTTTTT

D: TRBD1
V: TRBV7-9
size: .
J: TRBJ1-5
CDR3: CASSASGQGVTNQHF
DNA: TGTGCCAGCAGCGCCTCGGGACAGGGGGTTACTAATCAGCATTTT

D: .
V: TRBV15
size: .
J: TRBJ1-4
CDR3: CATSRGKQGSNEKLFF
DNA: TGTGCCACCAGCAGAGGCAAACAGGGTAGTAATGAAAAACTGTTTTTT

D: .
V: TRBV4-3
size: .
J: TRBJ2-1
CDR3: CASSQDSDRYNEQFF
DNA: TGCGCCAGCAGCCAAGATTCTGACAGATACAATGAGCAGTTCTTC

D: TRBD1
V: TRBV5-4
size: .
J: TRBJ2-6
CDR3: CASRMDRSSGANVLTF
DNA: TGTGCCAGCAGAATGGACAGGTCCTCTGGGGCCAACGTCCTGACTTTC

D: TRBD2
V: TRBV19
size: .
J: TRBJ2-1
CDR3: CASSRTLGAMSGGAFGEQFF
DNA: TGTGCCAGTAGTCGAACCCTGGGGGCGATGAGCGGGGGGGCCTTCGGTGAGCAGTTCTTC

D: TRBD2
V: TRBV28
size: .
J: TRBJ2-5
CDR3: CASSFMASGTQETQYF
DNA: TGTGCCAGCAGTTTTATGGCTAGCGGGACCCAAGAGACCCAGTACTTC

D: .
V: TRBV6-1
size: .
J: TRBJ1-4
CDR3: CASSEAREKLFF
DNA: TGTGCCAGCAGTGAAGCGAGGGAAAAACTGTTTTTT

D: .
V: TRBV21-1
size: .
J: TRBJ2-7
CDR3: CASSKSKTPQEQYF
DNA: TGTGCCAGCAGCAAGTCAAAGACACCCCAGGAGCAGTACTTC

D: .
V: TRBV28
size: .
J: TRBJ1-1
CDR3: CASSVDSANTEAFF
DNA: TGTGCCAGCAGCGTCGACAGTGCGAACACTGAAGCTTTCTTT

D: .
V: TRBV7-3
size: .
J: TRBJ2-2
CDR3: CASSQWTDQDELFF
DNA: TGTGCCAGCAGCCAATGGACAGACCAGGACGAGCTGTTTTTT

D: TRBD1
V: TRBV10-3
size: .
J: TRBJ1-5
CDR3: CAIRGDSRNQPQHF
DNA: TGTGCCATCAGGGGGGACAGTAGGAATCAGCCCCAGCATTTT

D: TRBD2
V: TRBV5-1
size: .
J: TRBJ2-3
CDR3: CASSLAGGLLTDTQYF
DNA: TGCGCCAGCAGCTTGGCTGGGGGACTACTCACAGATACGCAGTATTTT

D: TRBD2
V: TRBV5-1
size: .
J: TRBJ2-5
CDR3: CASKATSGRETQYF
DNA: TGCGCCAGCAAAGCGACTAGCGGGAGGGAGACCCAGTACTTC

D: TRBD2
V: TRBV9
size: .
J: TRBJ2-5
CDR3: CAKRRDYGFRTQYF
DNA: TGTGCCAAACGCCGGGACTACGGGTTTAGGACCCAGTACTTC

D: .
V: TRBV30
size: .
J: TRBJ2-7
CDR3: CAWSVGWGGDEQYF
DNA: TGTGCCTGGAGTGTCGGCTGGGGCGGCGACGAGCAGTACTTC

D: .
V: TRBV30
size: .
J: TRBJ2-7
CDR3: CAWSAGEEGYEQYF
DNA: TGTGCCTGGAGTGCCGGGGAAGAGGGCTACGAGCAGTACTTC

D: .
V: TRBV28
size: .
J: TRBJ2-5
CDR3: CASSLGGAEETQYF
DNA: TGTGCCAGCAGTTTAGGAGGGGCTGAAGAGACCCAGTACTTC

D: TRBD1
V: TRBV9
size: .
J: TRBJ2-7
CDR3: CASSVRDRPSYEQYF
DNA: TGTGCCAGCAGCGTCCGGGACAGGCCTTCCTACGAGCAGTACTTC

D: .
V: TRBV5-6
size: .
J: TRBJ1-4
CDR3: CASSLISEGGGEKLFF
DNA: TGTGCCAGCAGCTTAATCTCTGAGGGAGGTGGAGAAAAACTGTTTTTT

D: .
V: TRBV28
size: .
J: TRBJ1-1
CDR3: CASTPGVNTEAFF
DNA: TGTGCCAGCACCCCCGGGGTGAACACTGAAGCTTTCTTT

D: .
V: TRBV27
size: .
J: TRBJ2-3
CDR3: CASSLRTTKSTDTQYF
DNA: TGTGCCAGCAGTTTAAGAACAACCAAAAGCACAGATACGCAGTATTTT

D: .
V: TRBV18
size: .
J: TRBJ1-4
CDR3: CASSPSRVLREKLFF
DNA: TGTGCCAGCTCACCGTCCAGGGTTTTGCGAGAAAAACTGTTTTTT

D: .
V: TRBV7-2
size: .
J: TRBJ2-7
CDR3: CASSQFTTAFVHEQYF
DNA: TGTGCCAGCAGCCAATTCACGACAGCCTTCGTCCACGAGCAGTACTTC

D: TRBD1
V: TRBV28
size: .
J: TRBJ1-4
CDR3: CASSYRGREKLFF
DNA: TGTGCCAGCAGTTACAGGGGGCGGGAAAAACTGTTTTTT

D: .
V: TRBV5-1
size: .
J: TRBJ2-3
CDR3: CASSWISSEVGTDTQYF
DNA: TGCGCCAGCAGCTGGATATCCTCGGAGGTGGGCACAGATACGCAGTATTTT